Listed below are T cell receptor beta chains from one sample, sequenced in a study of blood T cell repertoires in COVID-19. Data came from immunoSEQ multiplex PCR; TCRdb stores just in-frame clones and leaves some out. Of about 320,000 clones in the sample, under 90% were seen once. The specimen sequenced was PBMCs or T cells enriched from blood (not recorded which). The receptors were gathered from a woman aged 18 to 35 who had recovered from COVID-19. Each CDR3 is given with its conserved first and last residue. Fields, in order: J gene, V gene, clone size, CDR3 length, D gene, CDR3 DNA, CDR3 protein. A D gene is named only where the DNA matches it firmly. Clone size is given for some rows only: seen once, a few or many times, or a class if the clone is expanded.

j_gene: TRBJ1-6
v_gene: TRBV3-1/TRBV3-2
abundance: NA
len: 15
d_gene: NA
CDR3nt: TGTGCCAGCAGCCAAGATTTTTCGGGGGGATCACCCCTCCACTTT
CDR3aa: CASSQDFSGGSPLHF

j_gene: TRBJ2-3
v_gene: TRBV11-2
abundance: NA
len: 15
d_gene: NA
CDR3nt: TGTGCCAGCAGCCGAAGACAGGTGAACACAGATACGCAGTATTTT
CDR3aa: CASSRRQVNTDTQYF

j_gene: TRBJ2-7
v_gene: TRBV5-1
abundance: once
len: 15
d_gene: NA
CDR3nt: TGCGCCAGCAGCGGGGCCCCCGGGACTTCCTACGAGCAGTACTTC
CDR3aa: CASSGAPGTSYEQYF

j_gene: TRBJ1-1
v_gene: TRBV5-1
abundance: NA
len: 13
d_gene: NA
CDR3nt: TGCGCCAGCAGCTTAATGACAGACACTGAAGCTTTCTTT
CDR3aa: CASSLMTDTEAFF

j_gene: TRBJ2-6
v_gene: TRBV19
abundance: NA
len: 15
d_gene: NA
CDR3nt: TGTGCCAGCCGGGACACCGGCTCTGGGGCCAACGTCCTGACTTTC
CDR3aa: CASRDTGSGANVLTF

j_gene: TRBJ1-5
v_gene: TRBV7-2
abundance: NA
len: 14
d_gene: TRBD1
CDR3nt: TGTGCCAGCAGCCTTGGACAGGGCCATCAGCCCCAGCATTTT
CDR3aa: CASSLGQGHQPQHF

j_gene: TRBJ1-2
v_gene: TRBV29-1
abundance: NA
len: 14
d_gene: NA
CDR3nt: TGCAGCGTTGAAGATATTAGGGAGGGCTATGGCTACACCTTC
CDR3aa: CSVEDIREGYGYTF

j_gene: TRBJ1-6
v_gene: TRBV18
abundance: NA
len: 16
d_gene: TRBD1
CDR3nt: TGTGCCAGCTCACACCCCGGGACAGGGGTTTATTCACCCCTCCACTTT
CDR3aa: CASSHPGTGVYSPLHF

j_gene: TRBJ1-2
v_gene: TRBV2
abundance: NA
len: 17
d_gene: NA
CDR3nt: TGTGCCAGCAGTCCTGTTGTGGGAACAGGGCCTCGCTATGGCTACACCTTC
CDR3aa: CASSPVVGTGPRYGYTF

j_gene: TRBJ1-4
v_gene: TRBV27
abundance: NA
len: 17
d_gene: TRBD1
CDR3nt: TGTGCCAGCAGTCCGCGCGGATTCGGACAGGGCGGCGAAAAACTGTTTTTT
CDR3aa: CASSPRGFGQGGEKLFF

j_gene: TRBJ1-1
v_gene: TRBV19
abundance: NA
len: 13
d_gene: NA
CDR3nt: TGTGCCAGTAGTCGTGAGGGATTTACTGAAGCTTTCTTT
CDR3aa: CASSREGFTEAFF

j_gene: TRBJ2-3
v_gene: TRBV10-2
abundance: NA
len: 14
d_gene: NA
CDR3nt: TGCGCCAGCAGACGTGGGCAGGACACAGATACGCAGTATTTT
CDR3aa: CASRRGQDTDTQYF

j_gene: TRBJ1-1
v_gene: TRBV5-1
abundance: NA
len: 15
d_gene: NA
CDR3nt: TGCGCCAGCAGCTTTGATAGGCCAGGGTACACTGAAGCTTTCTTT
CDR3aa: CASSFDRPGYTEAFF

j_gene: TRBJ1-5
v_gene: TRBV12-5
abundance: NA
len: 14
d_gene: NA
CDR3nt: TGTGCTAGTGGTTTGCGGCAGGGGAATCAGCCCCAGCATTTT
CDR3aa: CASGLRQGNQPQHF

j_gene: TRBJ2-2
v_gene: TRBV5-1
abundance: few
len: 16
d_gene: NA
CDR3nt: TGCGCCAGCAGCACACAGGGTACCCTCGGGGCCGGGGAGCTGTTTTTT
CDR3aa: CASSTQGTLGAGELFF

j_gene: TRBJ1-3
v_gene: TRBV30
abundance: once
len: 15
d_gene: TRBD1
CDR3nt: TGTGCCTGGAGTGTACGGACAGGGCCTGGAAACACCATATATTTT
CDR3aa: CAWSVRTGPGNTIYF

j_gene: TRBJ1-3
v_gene: TRBV4-1
abundance: once
len: 16
d_gene: TRBD1
CDR3nt: TGCGCCAGCAGCCAGTGGGCCGGGACAGGAGGAAACACCATATATTTT
CDR3aa: CASSQWAGTGGNTIYF

j_gene: TRBJ1-1
v_gene: TRBV30
abundance: NA
len: 13
d_gene: TRBD1
CDR3nt: TGTGCCAGCCAGGGACAGTTGAACACTGAAGCTTTCTTT
CDR3aa: CASQGQLNTEAFF

j_gene: TRBJ1-1
v_gene: TRBV6-5
abundance: NA
len: 12
d_gene: NA
CDR3nt: TGTGCCACCAGGACCACAGGGACTGAAGCTTTCTTT
CDR3aa: CATRTTGTEAFF

j_gene: TRBJ2-1
v_gene: TRBV27
abundance: NA
len: 13
d_gene: TRBD2
CDR3nt: TGTGCCAGCAGTCCGGGACTACAAAAGGAGCAGTTCTTC
CDR3aa: CASSPGLQKEQFF

j_gene: TRBJ1-4
v_gene: TRBV9
abundance: NA
len: 15
d_gene: TRBD1
CDR3nt: TGTGCCAGCAGCGAGGGACAGTTAACTAATGAAAAACTGTTTTTT
CDR3aa: CASSEGQLTNEKLFF

j_gene: TRBJ1-6
v_gene: TRBV27
abundance: NA
len: 13
d_gene: NA
CDR3nt: TGTGCCAGCAGTTTACAGGGCGGCTCACCCCTCCACTTT
CDR3aa: CASSLQGGSPLHF

j_gene: TRBJ1-5
v_gene: TRBV28
abundance: NA
len: 15
d_gene: TRBD1
CDR3nt: TGTGCCAGCAGTTTTCTGACAGGGAGCAATCAGCCCCAGCATTTT
CDR3aa: CASSFLTGSNQPQHF

j_gene: TRBJ1-2
v_gene: TRBV6-5
abundance: NA
len: 14
d_gene: TRBD1
CDR3nt: TGTGCCAGCAGTTCCTTACAGGGGGCGCAGGGCTACACCTTC
CDR3aa: CASSSLQGAQGYTF

j_gene: TRBJ2-5
v_gene: TRBV5-5
abundance: NA
len: 16
d_gene: TRBD1
CDR3nt: TGTGCCAGCAGCTTGGTCCAGGGGGCGCTTAAGGAGACCCAGTACTTC
CDR3aa: CASSLVQGALKETQYF

j_gene: TRBJ1-3
v_gene: TRBV9
abundance: NA
len: 15
d_gene: TRBD1
CDR3nt: TGTGCCAGCAGCGTCTCGACAGGGTCCGGAAACACCATATATTTT
CDR3aa: CASSVSTGSGNTIYF

j_gene: TRBJ2-2
v_gene: TRBV5-4
abundance: NA
len: 15
d_gene: TRBD1
CDR3nt: TGTGCCAGCAGCTTGGGACAGGGAATCACCGGGGAGCTGTTTTTT
CDR3aa: CASSLGQGITGELFF

j_gene: TRBJ1-6
v_gene: TRBV6-5
abundance: NA
len: 15
d_gene: TRBD1
CDR3nt: TGTGCCAGCAGTCCCCTCGACAGGGAGAATTCACCCCTCCACTTT
CDR3aa: CASSPLDRENSPLHF

j_gene: TRBJ1-3
v_gene: TRBV12-3/TRBV12-4
abundance: NA
len: 13
d_gene: NA
CDR3nt: TGTGCCAGCAGTTTAGCGCTAGGAAACACCATATATTTT
CDR3aa: CASSLALGNTIYF

j_gene: TRBJ2-7
v_gene: TRBV9
abundance: NA
len: 14
d_gene: NA
CDR3nt: TGTGCCAGCAGCGTAGTGGGACACTCCTACGAGCAGTACTTC
CDR3aa: CASSVVGHSYEQYF

j_gene: TRBJ1-4
v_gene: TRBV28
abundance: NA
len: 15
d_gene: NA
CDR3nt: TGTGCCAGCAGTTTATCAGGGGCCCGGTATGAAAAACTGTTTTTT
CDR3aa: CASSLSGARYEKLFF

j_gene: TRBJ1-6
v_gene: TRBV5-1
abundance: NA
len: 15
d_gene: TRBD1
CDR3nt: TGCGCCACCACAACAGGGGGCCAGCATAATTCACCCCTCCACTTT
CDR3aa: CATTTGGQHNSPLHF

j_gene: TRBJ2-7
v_gene: TRBV5-4
abundance: NA
len: 14
d_gene: NA
CDR3nt: TGTGCCAGCAGCACAAGACAGGACCCCTACGAGCAGTACTTC
CDR3aa: CASSTRQDPYEQYF

j_gene: TRBJ2-5
v_gene: TRBV4-2
abundance: NA
len: 15
d_gene: TRBD1
CDR3nt: TGTGCCAGCAGCCGTGGACAGGGTTTCATGGAGACCCAGTACTTC
CDR3aa: CASSRGQGFMETQYF

j_gene: TRBJ1-2
v_gene: TRBV2
abundance: NA
len: 13
d_gene: TRBD1
CDR3nt: TGTGCCAGCAGTGCCGGGACAGACTATGGCTACACCTTC
CDR3aa: CASSAGTDYGYTF

j_gene: TRBJ2-6
v_gene: TRBV7-6
abundance: many
len: 15
d_gene: NA
CDR3nt: TGTGCCAGCAGCTCAGACAACTCTGGGGCCAACGTCCTGACTTTC
CDR3aa: CASSSDNSGANVLTF

j_gene: TRBJ1-3
v_gene: TRBV9
abundance: NA
len: 17
d_gene: NA
CDR3nt: TGTGCCAGCAGCGTAGATCCCCACAGGAACTCTGGAAACACCATATATTTT
CDR3aa: CASSVDPHRNSGNTIYF

j_gene: TRBJ1-2
v_gene: TRBV7-3
abundance: once
len: 13
d_gene: NA
CDR3nt: TGTGCCAGCAGCTTACCGGGGAACTATGGCTACACCTTC
CDR3aa: CASSLPGNYGYTF

j_gene: TRBJ1-2
v_gene: TRBV6-1
abundance: NA
len: 16
d_gene: TRBD1
CDR3nt: TGTGCCAGCAGTGAAGTCCCGGGACAGGGGGGCTATGGCTACACCTTC
CDR3aa: CASSEVPGQGGYGYTF

j_gene: TRBJ2-3
v_gene: TRBV7-2
abundance: NA
len: 14
d_gene: NA
CDR3nt: TGTGCCAGCAGCTTTTTAGGGGGTCCAGATACGCAGTATTTT
CDR3aa: CASSFLGGPDTQYF

j_gene: TRBJ1-2
v_gene: TRBV5-1
abundance: NA
len: 12
d_gene: TRBD1
CDR3nt: TGCGCCAGCAGCTTGGCCGGGACAGGGGGCACCTTC
CDR3aa: CASSLAGTGGTF

j_gene: TRBJ2-2
v_gene: TRBV12-3/TRBV12-4
abundance: NA
len: 13
d_gene: NA
CDR3nt: TGTGCCAGCAGTCCTAGACAGGACGGGGAGCTGTTTTTT
CDR3aa: CASSPRQDGELFF

j_gene: TRBJ1-2
v_gene: TRBV2
abundance: once
len: 11
d_gene: NA
CDR3nt: TGTGTAAGGCAGGGAGGTTATGGCTACACCTTC
CDR3aa: CVRQGGYGYTF

j_gene: TRBJ1-2
v_gene: TRBV18
abundance: NA
len: 13
d_gene: TRBD1
CDR3nt: TGTGCCAGCTCGGGACAGTCGAACTATGGCTACACCTTC
CDR3aa: CASSGQSNYGYTF

j_gene: TRBJ1-2
v_gene: TRBV9
abundance: NA
len: 15
d_gene: TRBD1
CDR3nt: TGTGCCAGCAGCGTAGCCACAGGGGCCGGATATGGCTACACCTTC
CDR3aa: CASSVATGAGYGYTF

j_gene: TRBJ1-1
v_gene: TRBV2
abundance: NA
len: 11
d_gene: NA
CDR3nt: TGTGCCAGCGGCCCCCCCACTGAAGCTTTCTTT
CDR3aa: CASGPPTEAFF

j_gene: TRBJ1-1
v_gene: TRBV19
abundance: NA
len: 15
d_gene: TRBD1
CDR3nt: TGTGCCAGTAGGAAGGACAGGGCTATGAACACTGAAGCTTTCTTT
CDR3aa: CASRKDRAMNTEAFF

j_gene: TRBJ2-7
v_gene: TRBV7-9
abundance: NA
len: 14
d_gene: NA
CDR3nt: TGTGCCAGCAGAAGAGAGGGTAGCTCCTACGAGCAGTACTTC
CDR3aa: CASRREGSSYEQYF

j_gene: TRBJ1-2
v_gene: TRBV6-2/TRBV6-3
abundance: NA
len: 12
d_gene: NA
CDR3nt: TGTGCCAGCAGTCAGACTAACTATGGCTACACCTTC
CDR3aa: CASSQTNYGYTF

j_gene: TRBJ2-7
v_gene: TRBV5-6
abundance: NA
len: 16
d_gene: TRBD1
CDR3nt: TGTGCCAGCAGCTTGGTGGTGGGACAGGGAGGCTACGAGCAGTACTTC
CDR3aa: CASSLVVGQGGYEQYF

j_gene: TRBJ1-1
v_gene: TRBV5-4
abundance: NA
len: 16
d_gene: TRBD1
CDR3nt: TGTGCCAGCAGCTCCCCGGGACAGGGGACAATCACTGAAGCTTTCTTT
CDR3aa: CASSSPGQGTITEAFF

j_gene: TRBJ2-7
v_gene: TRBV12-3/TRBV12-4
abundance: few
len: 13
d_gene: NA
CDR3nt: TGTGCCAGCACGGGGGGCTCACTTATGGAGCAGTACTTC
CDR3aa: CASTGGSLMEQYF

j_gene: TRBJ2-7
v_gene: TRBV9
abundance: NA
len: 15
d_gene: TRBD1
CDR3nt: TGTGCCAGCAGCGTTGGACAGGGGGCTTCCTACGAGCAGTACTTC
CDR3aa: CASSVGQGASYEQYF

j_gene: TRBJ1-2
v_gene: TRBV20-1
abundance: NA
len: 11
d_gene: NA
CDR3nt: TGCAGTGCTCTGACAGTCTATGGCTACACCTTC
CDR3aa: CSALTVYGYTF

j_gene: TRBJ1-1
v_gene: TRBV10-3
abundance: NA
len: 13
d_gene: NA
CDR3nt: TGTGCCATCAGGTGGAGCGCGGAGGTTGAAGCTTTCTTT
CDR3aa: CAIRWSAEVEAFF

j_gene: TRBJ1-5
v_gene: TRBV11-3
abundance: NA
len: 14
d_gene: NA
CDR3nt: TGTGCCAGCAGCTTAGAAAAACAGGGTGAGCCCCAGCATTTT
CDR3aa: CASSLEKQGEPQHF

j_gene: TRBJ2-3
v_gene: TRBV7-8
abundance: NA
len: 18
d_gene: TRBD2
CDR3nt: TGTGCCAGCAGCTTTAACCTCATGACTAGCGGGACTACAGATACGCAGTATTTT
CDR3aa: CASSFNLMTSGTTDTQYF

j_gene: TRBJ1-2
v_gene: TRBV28
abundance: NA
len: 14
d_gene: TRBD1
CDR3nt: TGTGCCAGCAGGGCCAGGGGGCGGTACTATGGCTACACCTTC
CDR3aa: CASRARGRYYGYTF

j_gene: TRBJ2-3
v_gene: TRBV7-9
abundance: once
len: 16
d_gene: TRBD2
CDR3nt: TGTGCCAGCAGCTTCGGAACTAGCGGGGGGTCAGATACGCAGTATTTT
CDR3aa: CASSFGTSGGSDTQYF